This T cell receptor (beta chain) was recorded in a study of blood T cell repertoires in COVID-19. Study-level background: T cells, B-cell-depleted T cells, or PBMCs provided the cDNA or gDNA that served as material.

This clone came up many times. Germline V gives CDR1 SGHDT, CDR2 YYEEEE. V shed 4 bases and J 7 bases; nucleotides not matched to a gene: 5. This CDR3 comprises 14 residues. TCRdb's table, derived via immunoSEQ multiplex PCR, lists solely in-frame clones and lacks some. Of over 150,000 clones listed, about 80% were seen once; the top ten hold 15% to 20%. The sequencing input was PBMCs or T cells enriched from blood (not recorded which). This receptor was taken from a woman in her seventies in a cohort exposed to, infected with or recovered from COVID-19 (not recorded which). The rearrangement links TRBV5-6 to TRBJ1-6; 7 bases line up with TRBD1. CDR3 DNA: TGTGCCAGCAGCGTCGGGACAGAGAATTCACCCCTCCACTTT. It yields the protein CASSVGTENSPLHF.